This T cell receptor beta chain was retrieved from a study of T cells after posttransplantation cyclophosphamide. Study-wide results and caveats: Donor CD8+ memory clones often dominated recipient blood repertoires at later times. Recipient CMV seropositivity and CMV reactivation strongly tracked TRB clonality. Tissue-infiltrating T cells from skin or gut overlapped little with blood T cells.

TCRdb keeps only in-frame clones here, not all; method: immunoSEQ multiplex PCR. In total the sample includes approximately 15,000 clones, none of them seen once. From germline, CDR1 is MDHEN and CDR2 SYDVKM. The CDR3 length is 14 residues. The V gene lost 3 bases and the J gene lost 4 bases, with 12 bases spanning the gap. This clone has at least ten counts. The antigen is unknown. Cyclophosphamide on days +3 and +4 followed busulfan-fludarabine conditioning and a marrow graft. The chain has TRBV28 and TRBJ1-1; tentatively, D is TRBD1 (6 bases). The source is a female patient aged 25-40 years who received an allogeneic stem cell transplant from a related donor, was CMV-positive, and had no GVHD. Some T cells could come from the graft donor. Sample: PBMCs, taken after allogeneic stem cell transplant with posttransplant cyclophosphamide. The DNA of the CDR3 is TGTGCCAGCAGTTTTAACAGGGCCGTCACTGAAGCTTTCTTT. The encoded protein is CASSFNRAVTEAFF.